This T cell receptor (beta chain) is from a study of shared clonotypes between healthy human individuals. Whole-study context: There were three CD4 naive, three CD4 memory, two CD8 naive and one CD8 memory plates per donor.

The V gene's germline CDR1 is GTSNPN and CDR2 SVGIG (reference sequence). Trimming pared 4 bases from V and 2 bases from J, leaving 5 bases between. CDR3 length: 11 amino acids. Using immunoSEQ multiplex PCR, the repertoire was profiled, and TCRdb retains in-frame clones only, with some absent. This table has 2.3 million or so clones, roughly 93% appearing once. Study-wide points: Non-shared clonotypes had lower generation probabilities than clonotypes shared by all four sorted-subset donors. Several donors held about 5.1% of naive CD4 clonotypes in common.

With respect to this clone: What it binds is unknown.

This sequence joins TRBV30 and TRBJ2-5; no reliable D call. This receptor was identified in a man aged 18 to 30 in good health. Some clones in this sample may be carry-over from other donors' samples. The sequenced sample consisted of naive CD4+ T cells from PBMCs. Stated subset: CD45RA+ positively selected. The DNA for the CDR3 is TGTGCCTGGATCGGTCAAGAGACCCAGTACTTC. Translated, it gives CAWIGQETQYF.